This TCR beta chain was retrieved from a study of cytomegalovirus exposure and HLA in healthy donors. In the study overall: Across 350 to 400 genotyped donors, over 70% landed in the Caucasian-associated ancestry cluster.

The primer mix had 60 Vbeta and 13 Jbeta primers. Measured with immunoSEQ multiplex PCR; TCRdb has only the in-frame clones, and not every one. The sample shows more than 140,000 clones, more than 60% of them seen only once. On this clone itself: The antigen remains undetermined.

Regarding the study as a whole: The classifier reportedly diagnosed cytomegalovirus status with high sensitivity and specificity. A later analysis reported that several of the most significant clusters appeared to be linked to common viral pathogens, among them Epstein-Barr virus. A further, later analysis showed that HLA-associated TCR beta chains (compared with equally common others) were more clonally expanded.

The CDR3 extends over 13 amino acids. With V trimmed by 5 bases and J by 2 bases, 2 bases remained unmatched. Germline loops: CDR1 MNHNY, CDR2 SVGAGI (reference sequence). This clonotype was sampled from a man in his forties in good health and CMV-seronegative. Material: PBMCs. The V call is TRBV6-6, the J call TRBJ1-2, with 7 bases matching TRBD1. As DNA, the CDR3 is TGTGCCAGCAGTACACAGGGGAACTATGGCTACACCTTC. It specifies CASSTQGNYGYTF.